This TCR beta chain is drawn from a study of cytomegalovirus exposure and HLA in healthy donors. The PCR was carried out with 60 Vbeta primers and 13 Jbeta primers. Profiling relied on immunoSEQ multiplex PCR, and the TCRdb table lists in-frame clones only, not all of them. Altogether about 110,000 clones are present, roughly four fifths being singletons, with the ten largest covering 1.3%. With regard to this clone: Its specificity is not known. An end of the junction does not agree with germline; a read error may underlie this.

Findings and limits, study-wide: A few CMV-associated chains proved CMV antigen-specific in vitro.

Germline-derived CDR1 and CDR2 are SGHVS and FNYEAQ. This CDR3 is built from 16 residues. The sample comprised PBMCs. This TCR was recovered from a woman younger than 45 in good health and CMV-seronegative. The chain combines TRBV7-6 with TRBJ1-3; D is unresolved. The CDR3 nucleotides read TGTGCCAGCAGTTTAGTAGGCTGGGCCTCTGGAAACACCATATATTTT. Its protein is CASSLVGWASGNTIYF.